This TCR beta chain was documented in a study of T cell responses to AZD1222 COVID-19 vaccine (dated by TCRdb to about 2021). Study-level background: Because spike-specific TCR depth and breadth did not differ between the two schedules, AZD1222 recipients who got a second dose at roughly 4 weeks were pooled with those who got a second dose at roughly 12 weeks. TCR sequencing covered some 250 trial participants: nearly 210 given two doses of AZD1222 and about 26 given two doses of MenACWY control vaccine. Trial participants were enrolled by age into subgroups of 18-55, 56-69 and 70-plus years, and about 150, 27 and 61 TCR-sequenced participants, respectively, were included in these subgroups.

Overall study outcomes, separate from this receptor: After two AZD1222 doses, both the breadth and the depth of spike-specific TCRs were significantly higher than at day 0 and than in MenACWY recipients. Most participants were white British and females outnumbered males, and the authors suggested that clonal diversity may have been underestimated. No day 14 peak-response samples were available, so repertoires were characterized only after the peak T cell response. Vaccine-associated CD4 TCRs spanned the whole spike protein, with dominant responses in regions 160-218 and 743-854. Only five or six AZD1222 recipients were SARS-CoV-2 seropositive at baseline, limiting conclusions about previously exposed vaccinees. Epitopes outside the regions mutated in the B.1.351 and B.1.1.7 variants were reportedly recognized by nearly half of the unique spike-specific TCRs. The 56-69-year group was small, and its depth increase did not reach significance, likely because of low power.

The CDR3 regions of human TCRbeta chains were subjected to immunosequencing. In the original analysis: TCRs in the repertoires were matched against a reference library of SARS-CoV-2-specific TCRs that had been generated with the MIRA antigen-specificity platform. Breadth was defined as the fraction of unique TCRs that were SARS-CoV-2-associated, and depth was defined as the fraction of total T cells that were SARS-CoV-2-associated. Each spike-specific TCR was assigned to its reactive spike region and to a CD4 or CD8 class using the MIRA data. Log10-transformed breadth and depth values were compared by one-way ANOVA with Sidak's multiple comparisons tests. The table was pulled from immuneACCESS by TCRdb, which kept in-frame rearrangements only. Such tables lose some clones; where checked, under half of the loss comes from unresolved V genes, and the rest has no known cause. For V, J and clone size, that table is used; D and trimming come from the DNA. The sample has 96,000 or so clones on record, 85% to 90% of them singletons. The top ten clones comprise approximately 25% of the sample.

A note on this clone: Its antigen remains unidentified. Per-nucleotide qualities are absent, and no much larger clonotype sits a single base away.

The time point label, read with the paper, signifies: baseline before first vaccination. Vaccinee samples were obtained from the UK trials COV001 and COV002, which included a single-blind randomized controlled phase 2/3 trial of AZD1222 (ChAdOx1 nCoV-19) in healthy adults. For TCRbeta chain sequencing, PBMC samples from trial participants were taken at day 0 and at day 28 after the second dose. At the junction V is shortened by 2 bases and J by 3 bases; bases outside the gene matches: 7. The CDR3 has 16 amino acids, counting the end cysteine and phenylalanine. The read is trimmed to its CDR3 DNA, 48 bases read in frame from base 1. The germline V gene gives CDR1 as MDHEN and CDR2 as SYDVKM.

This receptor was obtained from an adult in good health. The V gene is TRBV28 and the J gene is TRBJ2-5, with TRBD1 identical over 9 junction bases. Source: peripheral blood, taken on day 0 of AZD1222 vaccination. The CDR3: CASSLAPRTGEETQYF. The DNA sequence is as follows: TGTGCCAGCAGTTTAGCCCCCCGGACAGGGGAAGAGACCCAGTACTTC.